This passage covers 20 T cell receptor beta chains from one sample sequenced in a study of T cell changes during pregnancy in multiple sclerosis. Using immunoSEQ multiplex PCR, the repertoire was profiled, and TCRdb retains in-frame clones only, with some absent. The sample has 52,000 or so clones, more than 80% seen once. Sequenced material: CD4+ T cells from peripheral blood mononuclear cells, taken in the first trimester of pregnancy. These receptors all stem from a female donor with multiple sclerosis, enrolled in a pregnancy study.

This clone was observed a handful of times. The gene calls are TRBV30 and TRBJ1-5; 7 nucleotides line up with TRBD1. CDR1 GTSNPN and CDR2 SVGIG come from the germline V gene (reference sequence). The CDR3 runs 15 residues. J gave up 2 bases and V 0 bases, and 4 bases lay outside the gene matches. CDR3 region: CAWSVQGKGNQPQHF. Here the CDR3 DNA reads TGTGCCTGGAGTGTACAGGGGAAGGGCAATCAGCCCCAGCATTTT.

The chain recombines TRBV12-5 with TRBJ2-1, with TRBD1 matching over 8 bases. The CDR3 consists of 12 residues. Germline V gene sequence: CDR1 LGHNT, CDR2 FRNRAP. Trimming at V came to 11 bases and at J to 9 bases, leaving 9 bases not matched to a gene. The DNA of the CDR3 is TGTGCTTCAGGGGGCGCGGGCGGTGAGCAGTTCTTC. Protein: CASGGAGGEQFF.

The V and J genes are TRBV27 and TRBJ2-7; TRBD1 matches 9 bases. Trimming removed 10 bases from V and 3 bases from J; junction bases left unmatched: 7. CDR1 and CDR2 from the germline V gene are MNHEY and SMNVEV (reference sequence). The length of the CDR3 is 13 residues. The CDR3 coding sequence is TGTGCCATTCAACACAGGGGGCTCTACGAGCAGTACTTC. It specifies CAIQHRGLYEQYF.

This clone was detected only once. The genes are TRBV28 and TRBJ2-7; D ambiguous. The germline gives CDR1 MDHEN, CDR2 SYDVKM. V gave up 3 bases and J gave up 0 bases, with 6 bases separating them. There are 13 residues in the CDR3. CDR3 loop: CASSFESSYEQYF. The CDR3 nucleotides are TGTGCCAGCAGTTTCGAGAGCTCCTACGAGCAGTACTTC.

The V and J genes are TRBV6-6 and TRBJ2-7, with TRBD2 matching 7 bases. Germline values: CDR1 MNHNY, CDR2 SVGAGI (reference sequence). V lost 8 bases, J lost 3 bases, and 4 bases stayed unmatched. This CDR3 comprises 12 residues. CDR3 DNA sequence: TGTGCCAGCGGGACTACCTTCTACGAGCAGTACTTC. Its protein product is CASGTTFYEQYF.

The gene calls are TRBV10-3 and TRBJ2-2; 7 nucleotides line up with TRBD2. In germline, CDR1 is ENHRY, CDR2 SYGVKD. The CDR3 runs to 16 residues. The V and J ends lost 6 bases and 0 bases, in that order; junction bases with no gene match: 7. CDR3 DNA sequence: TGTGCCATCAGCCAATCGGGAGGCCCGAACACCGGGGAGCTGTTTTTT. The encoded protein is CAISQSGGPNTGELFF.

In the case of this clone: At one end, the junction sequence differs from germline, possibly due to a read error. The rearrangement uses TRBV2 and TRBJ2-6; 8 bases agree with TRBD1. The CDR3 extends over 19 amino acids. Germline CDR1 and CDR2: SNHLY and FYNNEI. The CDR3 sequence: CASREGEGRGRYGANVLTF. For the CDR3, the DNA is TGTGCCAGCAGGGAAGGTGAGGGCAGGGGGCGTTACGGGGCCAACGTCCTGACTTTC. Combining the CDR3 with reference TRBV2 and TRBJ2-6 gives the whole variable domain EPEVTQTPSHQVTQMGQEVILRCVPISNHLYFYWYRQILGQKVEFLVSFYNNEISEKSEIFDDQFSVERPDGSNFTLKIRSTKLEDSAMYFCASREGEGRGRYGANVLTFGAGSRLTVL.

The chain couples TRBV6-1 to TRBJ1-5; D gene ambiguous. The germline V and J ends were trimmed by 2 bases and 8 bases, with 10 bases remaining between them. Per the germline V gene, CDR1 is MNHNS and CDR2 is SASEGT. The CDR3 spans 13 residues. In DNA, the CDR3 is TGTGCCAGCAGTGAACACCGAGGAAAGCCCCAGCATTTT. It is translated as CASSEHRGKPQHF.

This chain connects TRBV2 to TRBJ2-4, with 7 bases aligning to TRBD1. V dropped 0 bases and J dropped 3; count of bases not matched to a gene: 8. The CDR3 has 17 amino acids. Germline V gives CDR1 SNHLY, CDR2 FYNNEI. In nucleotides, the CDR3 is TGTGCCAGCAGTGAAGCGCTTCTAAGGACAGGCAAAAACATTCAGTACTTC. Translation gives CASSEALLRTGKNIQYF. The whole variable domain, remainder taken from reference TRBV2 and TRBJ2-4, is EPEVTQTPSHQVTQMGQEVILRCVPISNHLYFYWYRQILGQKVEFLVSFYNNEISEKSEIFDDQFSVERPDGSNFTLKIRSTKLEDSAMYFCASSEALLRTGKNIQYFGAGTRLSVL.

The V call is TRBV28, the J call TRBJ1-1; TRBD1 is a possible D gene (5 bases). The V and J ends lost 5 bases and 0 bases respectively, with 10 bases between them. The CDR3 contains 14 residues. CDR1 and CDR2 from the germline V gene are MDHEN and SYDVKM. DNA of the CDR3: TGTGCCAGCAGTCCACAGGTGATGAACACTGAAGCTTTCTTT. Translated, it gives CASSPQVMNTEAFF.

This chain links TRBV2 with TRBJ2-1; 8 nucleotides agree with TRBD2. Germline V gene sequence: CDR1 SNHLY, CDR2 FYNNEI. The CDR3 has 16 amino acids. V was pared by 2 bases and J by 3 bases, with 6 bases of the junction left unmatched. The CDR3 sequence is CASSELSGGFYNEQFF. DNA for the CDR3: TGTGCCAGCAGTGAATTATCGGGGGGGTTCTACAATGAGCAGTTCTTC.

The chain carries TRBV10-1 and TRBJ2-7, with TRBD2 identical over 8 bases. Germline CDR1 and CDR2: WNHNN and SYGVQD (reference sequence). The J segment lost 6 bases and the V segment lost 8 bases, leaving 18 bases of the junction unmatched. This CDR3 comprises 16 residues. This CDR3 is CASLWVERERRCEQYF. In DNA, the CDR3 is TGCGCCAGCCTGTGGGTGGAGCGGGAGCGTCGTTGCGAGCAGTACTTC.

The chain couples TRBV30 to TRBJ1-2; TRBD1 matches at 9 bases. This CDR3 is 17 amino acids long. V lost 4 bases and J lost 2; bases outside the gene matches: 14. Germline CDR1 reads GTSNPN; CDR2 reads SVGIG (reference sequence). The CDR3 nucleotides are TGTGCCTGGACCGGGACAGGGATTACTAATCGAAACTATGGCTACACCTTC. As protein: CAWTGTGITNRNYGYTF.

The chain joins TRBV5-1 to TRBJ2-1; D unresolved. V lost 0 bases and J lost 0, with 7 bases in between. CDR1 and CDR2 (germline): SGHRS, YFSETQ. This CDR3 spans 15 amino acids. This CDR3 reads CASSLESSSYNEQFF. For the CDR3, the DNA is TGCGCCAGCAGCTTGGAAAGTAGCTCCTACAATGAGCAGTTCTTC.

The chain recombines TRBV18 with TRBJ1-5; D remains unclear. Per germline, CDR1 KGHSH and CDR2 LQKENI. Between the trimmed V and J ends, which lost 2 bases and 5 bases, there was a span of 4 bases. CDR3 length: 12 amino acids. This CDR3 is CASSPSDQPQHF. The CDR3 nucleotides are TGTGCCAGCTCACCATCGGATCAGCCCCAGCATTTT.

This clone was seen a single time. V gene TRBV19 combines with J gene TRBJ1-5, with D unclear. Germline CDR1 is LNHDA and CDR2 is SQIVND (reference sequence). The CDR3 length is 14 residues. V dropped 3 bases and J dropped 7 bases, with 13 bases sitting between them. The CDR3 spells CASSMGRVRQPQHF. DNA of the CDR3: TGTGCCAGTAGTATGGGGAGGGTTCGGCAGCCCCAGCATTTT.

DNA of the CDR3: TGTGCCAGCAGTTTGCAGGGGTTCCCTTACAATGAGCAGTTCTTC. This gives the protein CASSLQGFPYNEQFF. The chain joins TRBV11-3 to TRBJ2-1; tentative D call: TRBD1 (6 bases). CDR1 is SGHNT, CDR2 YENEEA, per germline. V lost 6 bases and J 4 bases, leaving 16 bases between the germline ends. This CDR3 is 15 amino acids long.

This chain links TRBV4-1 with TRBJ2-3, with D unresolved. From germline, CDR1 is MGHRA and CDR2 YSYEKL. Trimming stripped 0 bases from V and 3 bases from J, with 13 bases between. The CDR3 runs to 16 residues. The CDR3, as DNA: TGCGCCAGCAGCCAAGAAGGATCCCGAGGAACAGATACGCAGTATTTT. It codes for CASSQEGSRGTDTQYF.

This rearrangement joins TRBV19 to TRBJ1-2; 10 bases fit TRBD1. The CDR3 spans 14 residues. J lost 8 bases, V lost 3 bases, and 6 bases had no gene match. CDR1 LNHDA and CDR2 SQIVND come from the germline V gene (reference sequence). The CDR3 spells CASSIRTGGGGYTF. The DNA for the CDR3 is TGTGCCAGTAGTATTCGGACAGGGGGTGGAGGCTACACCTTC.

The chain has TRBV2 and TRBJ2-5, with D possibly being TRBD1 (6 bases). This CDR3 has 14 amino acids. V shed 7 bases and J shed 0 bases, with 12 bases lying between them. CDR1 and CDR2 from the germline V gene are SNHLY and FYNNEI. DNA of the CDR3: TGTGCCAGCACTATTGGGACATACCAAGAGACCCAGTACTTC. It codes for CASTIGTYQETQYF. The full variable domain, rest sourced from reference TRBV2 and TRBJ2-5, is EPEVTQTPSHQVTQMGQEVILRCVPISNHLYFYWYRQILGQKVEFLVSFYNNEISEKSEIFDDQFSVERPDGSNFTLKIRSTKLEDSAMYFCASTIGTYQETQYFGPGTRLLVL.